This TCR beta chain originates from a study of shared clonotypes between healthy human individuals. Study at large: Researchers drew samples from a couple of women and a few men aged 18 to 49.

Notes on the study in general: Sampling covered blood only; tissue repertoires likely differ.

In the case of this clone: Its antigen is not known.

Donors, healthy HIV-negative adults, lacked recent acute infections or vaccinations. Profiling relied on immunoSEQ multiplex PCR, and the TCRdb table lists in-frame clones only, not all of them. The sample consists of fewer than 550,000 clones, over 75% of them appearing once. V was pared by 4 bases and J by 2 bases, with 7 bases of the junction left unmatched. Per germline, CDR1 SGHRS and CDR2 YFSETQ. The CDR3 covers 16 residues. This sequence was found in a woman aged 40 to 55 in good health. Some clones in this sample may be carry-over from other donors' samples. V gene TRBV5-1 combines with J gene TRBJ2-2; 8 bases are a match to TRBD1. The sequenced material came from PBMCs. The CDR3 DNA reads TGCGCCAGCAGCACCCAGGGGGCGCGTAACACCGGGGAGCTGTTTTTT. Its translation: CASSTQGARNTGELFF.